This is a list of T cell receptor beta chains from one sample in a study of blood T cell repertoires in COVID-19. The assay was immunoSEQ multiplex PCR, and TCRdb's table has in-frame clones only and misses some. The table shows tens of thousands of clones, with 82% occurring only once. Specimen: peripheral blood. All receptors derive from a woman aged 60 to 75 with acute or convalescent COVID-19. The CDR3 runs from the conserved cysteine through the conserved F or W. A D gene is named only where the DNA matches it firmly. Rows may omit the clone size; those that give it use once, few, many or a size class.

d_gene: TRBD1; v_gene: TRBV7-2; j_gene: TRBJ1-1; abundance: .; CDR3nt: TGTGCCAGCAGCCTCACACTAACAGGGGTGAACACTGAAGCTTTCTTT; CDR3aa: CASSLTLTGVNTEAFF
d_gene: .; v_gene: TRBV4-3; j_gene: TRBJ1-5; abundance: .; CDR3nt: TGCGCCAGCAGCGGAGCCCAGGGGACCCAGCCCCAGCATTTT; CDR3aa: CASSGAQGTQPQHF
d_gene: TRBD2; v_gene: TRBV5-4; j_gene: TRBJ2-7; abundance: .; CDR3nt: TGTGCCAGCAGCTTGTCCGGGGGGGCCTACGAGCAGTACTTC; CDR3aa: CASSLSGGAYEQYF
d_gene: TRBD1; v_gene: TRBV2; j_gene: TRBJ2-3; abundance: few; CDR3nt: TGTGCCAGCAGCAGGGACAGGGCCACAGATACGCAGTATTTT; CDR3aa: CASSRDRATDTQYF
d_gene: TRBD1; v_gene: TRBV18; j_gene: TRBJ2-3; abundance: .; CDR3nt: TGTGCCAGCTCGGGACAGGGGGCTAGCACAGATACGCAGTATTTT; CDR3aa: CASSGQGASTDTQYF
d_gene: .; v_gene: TRBV7-3; j_gene: TRBJ2-2; abundance: .; CDR3nt: TGTGCCAGCAGCTCGTCCGGGGAGCTGTTTTTT; CDR3aa: CASSSSGELFF
d_gene: TRBD1; v_gene: TRBV4-3; j_gene: TRBJ1-5; abundance: .; CDR3nt: TGCGCCAGCAGCCAAGAAGGGACAGGGGGCGGTCAGCCCCAGCATTTT; CDR3aa: CASSQEGTGGGQPQHF
d_gene: .; v_gene: TRBV30; j_gene: TRBJ1-1; abundance: few; CDR3nt: TGTGCCTGGAGTGTAGGCAGGACGCTACCGGGGAGGACTGAAGCTTTCTTT; CDR3aa: CAWSVGRTLPGRTEAFF
d_gene: .; v_gene: TRBV7-2; j_gene: TRBJ2-6; abundance: .; CDR3nt: TGTGCCAGCATTCGAGGGGGAGGGGCCAACGTCCTGACTTTC; CDR3aa: CASIRGGGANVLTF
d_gene: TRBD1; v_gene: TRBV5-6; j_gene: TRBJ1-5; abundance: once; CDR3nt: TGTGCCAGCACAGGGGGCGGTCAGCCCCAGCATTTT; CDR3aa: CASTGGGQPQHF
d_gene: TRBD2; v_gene: TRBV7-8; j_gene: TRBJ2-1; abundance: .; CDR3nt: TGTGCCAGCAGCTCCACTAGCGGGGCTTCCAACAATGAGCAGTTCTTC; CDR3aa: CASSSTSGASNNEQFF
d_gene: TRBD1; v_gene: TRBV6-6; j_gene: TRBJ1-5; abundance: .; CDR3nt: TGTGCCGTCGGGACAGGGGATAGCAATCAGCCCCAGCATTTT; CDR3aa: CAVGTGDSNQPQHF
d_gene: TRBD1; v_gene: TRBV2; j_gene: TRBJ1-5; abundance: few; CDR3nt: TGTGCCAGCAGCCGGGACAGGGGGTATGGCAATCAGCCCCAGCATTTT; CDR3aa: CASSRDRGYGNQPQHF
d_gene: .; v_gene: TRBV6-5; j_gene: TRBJ1-5; abundance: .; CDR3nt: TGTGCCAGCAGTCCGGGACACCCGTTGAATCAGCCCCAGCATTTT; CDR3aa: CASSPGHPLNQPQHF
d_gene: TRBD1; v_gene: TRBV19; j_gene: TRBJ1-5; abundance: .; CDR3nt: TGTGCCAGTAGTCCCGACAGGGGGGACCAGCCCCAGCATTTT; CDR3aa: CASSPDRGDQPQHF
d_gene: .; v_gene: TRBV10-2; j_gene: TRBJ1-2; abundance: few; CDR3nt: TGCGCCAGCAGTTCCCGACAGCTTTCCTATGGCTACACCTTC; CDR3aa: CASSSRQLSYGYTF
d_gene: .; v_gene: TRBV5-1; j_gene: TRBJ1-4; abundance: .; CDR3nt: TGCGCCAGCAGCTTAGGGGCAACTAATGAAAAACTGTTTTTT; CDR3aa: CASSLGATNEKLFF
d_gene: .; v_gene: TRBV7-9; j_gene: TRBJ2-3; abundance: .; CDR3nt: TGTGCCAGCAGCTTAGTGGGCTCGCCCGGTGATACGCAGTATTTT; CDR3aa: CASSLVGSPGDTQYF
d_gene: .; v_gene: TRBV2; j_gene: TRBJ1-1; abundance: .; CDR3nt: TGTGCCAGCAAACGCACTGGGAACACTGAAGCTTTCTTT; CDR3aa: CASKRTGNTEAFF
d_gene: .; v_gene: TRBV30; j_gene: TRBJ1-6; abundance: .; CDR3nt: TGTGCCTGGAAAACAGGGCAGCATTCACCCCTCCACTTT; CDR3aa: CAWKTGQHSPLHF
d_gene: .; v_gene: TRBV12-5; j_gene: TRBJ1-6; abundance: .; CDR3nt: TGTGCTAGTGGTGGAGCCAGCTCCTATAATTCACCCCTCCACTTT; CDR3aa: CASGGASSYNSPLHF
d_gene: TRBD1; v_gene: TRBV5-1; j_gene: TRBJ1-2; abundance: once; CDR3nt: TGCGCCAGCAGCTGGGGACAGGGAGATGGCTACACCTTC; CDR3aa: CASSWGQGDGYTF
d_gene: .; v_gene: TRBV10-1; j_gene: TRBJ2-3; abundance: .; CDR3nt: TGCGCCAGCAGTGAGACCCGGGTTCGCACAGATACGCAGTATTTT; CDR3aa: CASSETRVRTDTQYF
d_gene: TRBD1; v_gene: TRBV18; j_gene: TRBJ1-5; abundance: few; CDR3nt: TGTGCCAGCTCCCGGGGGACAGGGTCCAATCAGCCCCAGCATTTT; CDR3aa: CASSRGTGSNQPQHF
d_gene: .; v_gene: TRBV5-1; j_gene: TRBJ1-1; abundance: .; CDR3nt: TGCGCCAGCAGCTTGGGTGGCGGGACTGAAGCTTTCTTT; CDR3aa: CASSLGGGTEAFF
d_gene: .; v_gene: TRBV7-2; j_gene: TRBJ1-4; abundance: .; CDR3nt: TGTGCCAGCAGCTCTACCCCGGGTCATAATGAAAAACTGTTTTTT; CDR3aa: CASSSTPGHNEKLFF
d_gene: .; v_gene: TRBV3-1/TRBV3-2; j_gene: TRBJ2-7; abundance: .; CDR3nt: TGTGCCAGCAGCCAAGGACAGTTCTACGAGCAGTACTTC; CDR3aa: CASSQGQFYEQYF
d_gene: TRBD1; v_gene: TRBV24-1; j_gene: TRBJ1-2; abundance: .; CDR3nt: TGTGCCAGATCAGGGGGCGCGATCCTAGACTATGGCTACACCTTC; CDR3aa: CARSGGAILDYGYTF
d_gene: TRBD1; v_gene: TRBV2; j_gene: TRBJ2-2; abundance: .; CDR3nt: TGTGCCAGCAGTGGGTCGGGACAGGGAATGCTGTTTTTT; CDR3aa: CASSGSGQGMLFF
d_gene: TRBD1; v_gene: TRBV7-3; j_gene: TRBJ2-2; abundance: .; CDR3nt: TGTGCCAGCAGCTTAAACAGGGGGCTAGGGGAGCTGTTTTTT; CDR3aa: CASSLNRGLGELFF
d_gene: .; v_gene: TRBV24-1; j_gene: TRBJ1-6; abundance: once; CDR3nt: TGTGCCACCAGTGTCTACAGCAATAATTCACCCCTCCACTTT; CDR3aa: CATSVYSNNSPLHF
d_gene: .; v_gene: TRBV6-5; j_gene: TRBJ1-1; abundance: few; CDR3nt: TGTGCCAGCACCGGGGGGAACACTGAAGCTTTCTTT; CDR3aa: CASTGGNTEAFF
d_gene: .; v_gene: TRBV2; j_gene: TRBJ1-2; abundance: .; CDR3nt: TGTGCCAGCAGTGAATTCAGGACACCGCTCAACTATGGCTACACCTTC; CDR3aa: CASSEFRTPLNYGYTF
d_gene: .; v_gene: TRBV12-3/TRBV12-4; j_gene: TRBJ1-1; abundance: .; CDR3nt: TGTGCCATCGGGGGTAGGGTGGCTAAGATCTTT; CDR3aa: CAIGGRVAKIF
d_gene: .; v_gene: TRBV19; j_gene: TRBJ2-2; abundance: .; CDR3nt: TGTGCCAGTAGTCGGGTTGAGAACACCGGGGAGCTGTTTTTT; CDR3aa: CASSRVENTGELFF
d_gene: .; v_gene: TRBV6-1; j_gene: TRBJ1-2; abundance: many; CDR3nt: TGTGCCAGCAGTGAACAGGCATTCTATGGCTACACCTTC; CDR3aa: CASSEQAFYGYTF
d_gene: .; v_gene: TRBV7-2; j_gene: TRBJ1-3; abundance: .; CDR3nt: TGTGCCAGCAGCTTAGTTCGGGGAAACACCATATATTTT; CDR3aa: CASSLVRGNTIYF
d_gene: TRBD2; v_gene: TRBV2; j_gene: TRBJ2-1; abundance: .; CDR3nt: TGTGCCAGCCCCGGGGTAGCGGGGGGGCCTAGCAATGAGCAGTTCTTC; CDR3aa: CASPGVAGGPSNEQFF
d_gene: TRBD2; v_gene: TRBV7-9; j_gene: TRBJ2-3; abundance: .; CDR3nt: TGTGCCAGCAGCGCGAAACTAGCGGCGAGCACAGATACGCAGTATTTT; CDR3aa: CASSAKLAASTDTQYF
d_gene: TRBD1; v_gene: TRBV6-6; j_gene: TRBJ1-2; abundance: .; CDR3nt: TGTGCCAGCATACTTTCCAGGACAGGGGGGGATGGCTACACCTTC; CDR3aa: CASILSRTGGDGYTF
d_gene: TRBD1; v_gene: TRBV6-2/TRBV6-3; j_gene: TRBJ1-3; abundance: .; CDR3nt: TGTGCCAGCAGCCTTCACAGGGGGCGCGATCCTGGAAACACCATATATTTT; CDR3aa: CASSLHRGRDPGNTIYF
d_gene: .; v_gene: TRBV15; j_gene: TRBJ2-2; abundance: .; CDR3nt: TGTGCCATCCACGGGTCGAACACCGGGGAGCTGTTTTTT; CDR3aa: CAIHGSNTGELFF
d_gene: .; v_gene: TRBV10-1; j_gene: TRBJ1-2; abundance: .; CDR3nt: TGCGCCATACAACAGGGAGAGGACTATGGCTACACCTTC; CDR3aa: CAIQQGEDYGYTF
d_gene: .; v_gene: TRBV19; j_gene: TRBJ1-2; abundance: .; CDR3nt: TGTGCCAGTAGTATACCGGGGAGTTATGGCTACACCTTC; CDR3aa: CASSIPGSYGYTF
d_gene: TRBD1; v_gene: TRBV29-1; j_gene: TRBJ1-1; abundance: .; CDR3nt: TGCAGCGTTGGTCACAGGGGTCGGAGTCCTGAAGCTTTCTTT; CDR3aa: CSVGHRGRSPEAFF
d_gene: .; v_gene: TRBV6-2/TRBV6-3; j_gene: TRBJ1-6; abundance: many; CDR3nt: TGTGCCAGCAGTTCAGGGGCGGCACCCCTCCACTTT; CDR3aa: CASSSGAAPLHF